This T cell receptor beta chain emerged from a study of CD8+CD57+ T cells in acquired aplastic anemia. About the study: Each DNA sample taken from sorted CD4+ and CD8+ cells came to about 3.4 ug on average. The study, taken as a whole, reports: Patients and controls were found to share around 30 CD8+ CDR3 sequences.

The CDR3 has 8 amino acids, counting both end residues. Per germline, CDR1 SEHNR and CDR2 FQNEAQ (reference sequence). The TCR beta profiling, which covered VDJ combination and CDR3 sequence, was carried out using genomic DNA as the template. TCRdb processed the reads anew with MiXCR; each CDR3 protein has one entry. The sample yields around 430,000 distinct CDR3 sequences, 25% to 40% seen once. Concerning this clonotype: The target antigen is unknown. No conserved phenylalanine or tryptophan ends this CDR3, so it is likely a read error. Because the CDR3's place on the DNA is in doubt, the DNA is left out and the CDR3 is given as listed by TCRdb.

Sequencing involved patients with CD8+CD57+ cell expansion previously shown by flow cytometry. Severe acquired aplastic anemia was the diagnosis recorded for all patients. All patients were therapy-naive when blood was sampled. The rearrangement uses TRBV7-9 and TRBJ1-1. This TCR came from a human donor with aplastic anemia. The specimen sequenced was sorted CD4+, CD8+, or CD8+CD57+ T cells (not recorded which) from PBMCs. The CDR3: CASSSMLK.